The next 28 T cell receptor beta chains were all read from a single sample in a study of blood T cell repertoires in COVID-19. Libraries were prepared by immunoSEQ multiplex PCR; TCRdb keeps only in-frame clonotypes and omits some of them. Among around 230,000 clones listed, less than 90% were seen once. The sample comprised peripheral blood. The source is a man between 40 and 49 years old with acute or convalescent COVID-19.

The V call is TRBV6-6, the J call TRBJ1-5; 10 bases map to TRBD1. The ends lost 5 bases at V and 2 bases at J; junction bases unmatched: 6. CDR1 is MNHNY, CDR2 SVGAGI, per germline (reference sequence). This CDR3 spans 16 amino acids. The CDR3 DNA reads as TGTGCCAGCAGTACATGGGACAGGGGTCGCAATCAGCCCCAGCATTTT. Translating it yields CASSTWDRGRNQPQHF.

The gene calls are TRBV9 and TRBJ1-1; 7 bases fit TRBD1. V was pared by 2 bases and J by 4 bases, with 5 bases of the junction left unmatched. The CDR3 loop spans 14 amino acids. Germline CDR1 and CDR2: SGDLS and YYNGEE. The CDR3 sequence is CASSVGTVGTEAFF. Written as DNA, the CDR3 is TGTGCCAGCAGCGTCGGGACAGTTGGCACTGAAGCTTTCTTT. Full variable domain (rest looked up from reference TRBV9 and TRBJ1-1): DSGVTQTPKHLITATGQRVTLRCSPRSGDLSVYWYQQSLDQGLQFLIQYYNGEERAKGNILERFSAQQFPDLHSELNLSSLELGDSALYFCASSVGTVGTEAFFGQGTRLTVV.

J is TRBJ1-3 and V is TRBV6-6; D remains ambiguous. Looked up from germline, CDR1 is MNHNY and CDR2 is SVGAGI (reference sequence). Trimming shortened V by 3 bases and J by 0 bases, and 3 bases separated the two germline ends. The CDR3 runs to 13 residues. DNA of the CDR3: TGTGCCAGCAGTTATCACTCTGGAAACACCATATATTTT. Protein: CASSYHSGNTIYF.

Regarding this clone: This sample includes further DNA sequences coding for the same CDR3. This rearrangement joins TRBV9 to TRBJ2-5, with D unclear. Deletions cut 0 bases from V and 0 bases from J, with 6 bases between. The CDR3 is 14 residues long. Per the germline V gene, CDR1 is SGDLS and CDR2 is YYNGEE. The CDR3 DNA reads as TGTGCCAGCAGCGTAGGGAGCCACCAAGAGACCCAGTACTTC. Translation gives CASSVGSHQETQYF.

The rearrangement joins TRBV19 to TRBJ1-2, with D possibly TRBD1 on 6 matching bases. This CDR3 has 14 amino acids. The germline V gene has CDR1 LNHDA and CDR2 SQIVND (reference sequence). Deletions cut 1 base from V and 3 bases from J, with 9 bases between. CDR3 nucleotide sequence: TGTGCCAGTAGTATAGGGACAGCATACTATGGCTACACCTTC. It yields the protein CASSIGTAYYGYTF.

The chain recombines TRBV2 with TRBJ2-3; a possible D gene is TRBD2 (5 bases). Deletions cut 4 bases from V and 2 bases from J, with 10 bases between. The CDR3 is 14 amino acids. Per the germline V gene, CDR1 is SNHLY and CDR2 is FYNNEI. In DNA, the CDR3 is TGTGCCAGCAGTGCCGGACTTATCACAGATACGCAGTATTTT. Its translation: CASSAGLITDTQYF.

The chain employs TRBV6-2 or TRBV6-3 and TRBJ2-3, with a weak D call TRBD2 (5 bases). There are 15 residues in the CDR3. CDR1 and CDR2 from the germline V gene are MNHEY and SVGEGT. Trimming took 4 bases from V and 4 from J, leaving 15 bases between them. The CDR3 spells CASSFLGEGADTQYF. The CDR3 DNA follows: TGTGCCAGCAGTTTCCTAGGAGAGGGTGCAGATACGCAGTATTTT.

The chain carries TRBV3-1 (or the pseudogene TRBV3-2) and TRBJ2-5, with unresolved D. The CDR3 loop spans 12 amino acids. The V and J ends lost 2 bases and 4 bases respectively, with 5 bases between them. The V gene's germline CDR1 is LGHDT and CDR2 YNNKEL (reference sequence). CDR3 DNA: TGTGCCAGCAGCCAACTACTAGAGACCCAGTACTTC. Its translation is CASSQLLETQYF.

The gene calls are TRBV18 and TRBJ2-1; 9 nucleotides match TRBD2. This CDR3 region has 15 residues. The V and J ends lost 0 bases and 4 bases, in that order; junction bases with no gene match: 1. Germline V gene data show CDR1 as KGHSH and CDR2 as LQKENI. The CDR3 DNA sequence: TGTGCCAGCTCACCACCGGGACTAGCTTACAATGAGCAGTTCTTC. Translated, it gives CASSPPGLAYNEQFF. Variable domain in full (rest from reference TRBV18 and TRBJ2-1): NAGVMQNPRHLVRRRGQEARLRCSPMKGHSHVYWYRQLPEEGLKFMVYLQKENIIDESGMPKERFSAEFPKEGPSILRIQQVVRGDSAAYFCASSPPGLAYNEQFFGPGTRLTVL.

The chain is built from TRBV6-2 or TRBV6-3 and TRBJ1-2; D gene uncertain. This CDR3 is 13 amino acids long. The ends were cut back, 0 bases at V and 7 bases at J, with 9 bases in the middle. Germline CDR1 MNHEY, CDR2 SVGEGT. Here the CDR3 reads CASSYSSRSGYTF. The CDR3 DNA is TGTGCCAGCAGTTACTCGAGCAGGTCTGGCTACACCTTC.

This chain links TRBV7-9 with TRBJ2-5; the D gene is possibly TRBD2 (5 bases). Germline lookup yields CDR1 SEHNR and CDR2 FQNEAQ (reference sequence). The CDR3 is 12 amino acids. The germline V and J ends were trimmed by 5 bases and 5 bases, with 9 bases remaining between them. The CDR3 loop reads CASSTSTETQYF. CDR3 DNA sequence: TGTGCCAGCAGCACTAGTACCGAGACCCAGTACTTC.

The gene calls are TRBV29-1 and TRBJ1-1; D might be TRBD1 (6 bases). V was pared by 7 bases and J by 8 bases, with 17 bases between. Looked up from germline, CDR1 is SQVTM and CDR2 is ANQGSEA. CDR3 length equals 12 residues. The CDR3 loop is CSGYRVVGEAFF. The DNA of the CDR3 is TGCAGCGGCTACAGGGTCGTAGGGGAAGCTTTCTTT.

The V and J genes are TRBV5-1 and TRBJ1-1, with TRBD1 identical over 9 bases. With 3 bases clipped from V and 1 base from J, the junction kept 4 bases outside the gene matches. The length of the CDR3 is 15 residues. Germline values: CDR1 SGHRS, CDR2 YFSETQ. CDR3 residues: CASSWGQGRNTEAFF. In DNA, the CDR3 is TGCGCCAGCAGCTGGGGACAGGGAAGGAACACTGAAGCTTTCTTT.

The chain recombines TRBV5-1 with TRBJ2-7; D is uncertain. Germline CDR1 SGHRS, CDR2 YFSETQ. V shed 0 bases and J shed 1 base, with 8 bases lying between them. CDR3 length: 14 amino acids. The CDR3 loop reads CASSLGAGSYEQYF. The CDR3 coding sequence is TGCGCCAGCAGCTTGGGCGCAGGATCCTACGAGCAGTACTTC.

This chain links TRBV27 with TRBJ2-7, with unresolved D. The germline CDR1 and CDR2 sequences are MNHEY and SMNVEV (reference sequence). The V end was cut by 1 base, the J end by 7 bases, with 8 bases between. The CDR3 has 12 residues. The CDR3 coding sequence is TGTGCCAGCAGTTTATTGGGCATAGAGCAGTACTTC. Amino acid sequence: CASSLLGIEQYF.

This rearrangement joins TRBV24-1 to TRBJ2-2; 7 bases agree with TRBD1. V was pared by 4 bases and J by 4 bases, with 8 bases of the junction left unmatched. The CDR3 totals 16 residues. In germline, CDR1 is KGHDR, CDR2 SFDVKD. In DNA form, the CDR3 reads TGTGCCACCAGTGACCCCGGACAGGCCCCCACCGGGGAGCTGTTTTTT. Translation gives CATSDPGQAPTGELFF.

The chain links TRBV19 to TRBJ1-1; TRBD1 might be the D (6 bases). V was cut by 4 bases and J by 0 bases, with 15 bases left in between. CDR3 size: 16 residues. Germline values: CDR1 LNHDA, CDR2 SQIVND (reference sequence). DNA for the CDR3: TGTGCCAGTAGTACCTCTCCTGGACAGCTGAACACTGAAGCTTTCTTT. Translation: CASSTSPGQLNTEAFF.

This clone was recorded a few times. One end of the junction fails to match germline, which may point to a read error. The CDR3 region is CASSFDGGLAGLTGELFF. In nucleotides, the CDR3 is TGTGCTAGCAGCTTCGACGGTGGACTAGCGGGGCTCACCGGGGAGCTGTTTTTT. The gene calls are TRBV7-7 and TRBJ2-2; TRBD2 aligns across 12 bases. CDR1 and CDR2 (germline): SSHAT, FNYEAQ (reference sequence). The CDR3 consists of 18 residues.

V gene TRBV7-8 combines with J gene TRBJ1-5; TRBD1 is a possible D gene (5 bases). This CDR3 spans 15 amino acids. Germline V lookup: CDR1 SGHVS, CDR2 FQNEAQ. The ends were cut back, 3 bases at V and 6 bases at J, with 15 bases in the middle. This chain's CDR3 is CASSFGRVYGQPQHF. Here the CDR3 DNA reads TGTGCCAGCAGCTTCGGCAGGGTTTATGGTCAGCCCCAGCATTTT.

The chain joins TRBV28 to TRBJ2-7; a possible D gene is TRBD1 (5 bases). CDR3 length: 16 residues. Trimming pared 5 bases from V and 0 bases from J, leaving 17 bases between. Germline V gene sequence: CDR1 MDHEN, CDR2 SYDVKM. CDR3 nucleotide sequence: TGTGCCAGCAGTACTTGGGGCGACAGATACTCCTACGAGCAGTACTTC. Translated: CASSTWGDRYSYEQYF.

V and J are TRBV9 and TRBJ2-1; 8 bases match TRBD1. The trim removed 4 bases at V and 0 bases at J, leaving 3 bases unmatched. The CDR3 has 15 residues. The V gene's germline CDR1 is SGDLS and CDR2 YYNGEE. CDR3 coding DNA: TGTGCCAGCAGCCTCGGACAGGGCTCCTACAATGAGCAGTTCTTC. Its protein is CASSLGQGSYNEQFF.

The chain links TRBV4-1 to TRBJ1-2, with 12 bases matching TRBD1. In germline, CDR1 is MGHRA, CDR2 YSYEKL. The CDR3 spans 14 residues. V trimming: 6 bases; J trimming: 8 bases; junction bases outside the gene matches: 7. CDR3 in amino acids: CASRPGQGAHGYTF. CDR3 DNA sequence: TGCGCCAGCAGACCGGGACAGGGGGCGCACGGCTACACCTTC.

The V call is TRBV6-5, the J call TRBJ2-7, with D maybe TRBD1 (6 bases). The CDR3 runs to 14 residues. CDR1 is MNHEY and CDR2 is SVGAGI in the germline V gene. V was trimmed by 4 bases and J by 4 bases, leaving 14 bases between them. CDR3 in amino acids: CASSLPGQGYEQYF. CDR3 DNA sequence: TGTGCCAGCAGTTTGCCGGGACAAGGGTACGAGCAGTACTTC.

V gene TRBV19 combines with J gene TRBJ2-7; a weak D match, TRBD1 (5 bases). V dropped 6 bases and J dropped 5 bases, with 8 bases sitting between them. The germline V gene has CDR1 LNHDA and CDR2 SQIVND (reference sequence). CDR3 size: 11 residues. CDR3 bases: TGTGCCAGTAGCCCCAGGGACGAGCAGTACTTC. Translated, it gives CASSPRDEQYF.

The J gene is TRBJ1-1, the V gene TRBV6-6, with 8 nucleotides matching TRBD1. This CDR3 has 15 residues. From germline, CDR1 is MNHNY and CDR2 SVGAGI (reference sequence). The junction had 10 bases not matched to a gene; V was cut back by 6 bases and J by 4 bases. The CDR3 is CASRPQDRAGTEAFF. The CDR3 DNA follows: TGTGCCAGCAGGCCCCAGGACAGGGCGGGCACTGAAGCTTTCTTT.

The rearrangement uses TRBV7-9 and TRBJ1-5; 7 bases agree with TRBD1. This CDR3 contains 15 residues. Trimming removed 8 bases from V and 0 bases from J; junction bases left unmatched: 7. Germline CDR1 reads SEHNR; CDR2 reads FQNEAQ (reference sequence). In nucleotides, the CDR3 is TGTGCCAGCGGGCCTGGGACAGATAGCAATCAGCCCCAGCATTTT. Protein product: CASGPGTDSNQPQHF.

DNA for the CDR3: TGTGCCAGCAGTGAATTTGAGACAGGGTTCTACAATGAGCAGTTCTTC. This encodes CASSEFETGFYNEQFF. The V call is TRBV6-1, the J call TRBJ2-1; 7 nucleotides match TRBD1. The CDR3 consists of 16 residues. The junction had 7 bases not matched to a gene; V was cut back by 2 bases and J by 3 bases. The V gene's germline CDR1 is MNHNS and CDR2 SASEGT.

The V call is TRBV27, the J call TRBJ2-7; TRBD1 is a possible D gene (5 bases). Between the trimmed V and J ends, which lost 7 bases and 6 bases, there was a span of 10 bases. The CDR3 runs to 11 residues. CDR1 is MNHEY and CDR2 is SMNVEV in the germline V gene (reference sequence). The CDR3 protein is CASTSGREQYF. CDR3 nucleotides: TGTGCCAGCACCTCAGGGCGCGAGCAGTACTTC.